This T cell receptor (beta chain) is from a study of shared clonotypes between healthy human individuals (dated by TCRdb to about 2020). For the study in its entirety: The cohort included three men and two women between 18 and 49 years of age. For each donor, three plates each were used for CD4 naive and CD4 memory, two plates were used for CD8 naive, and one plate was used for CD8 memory. Per donor, leukapheresis produced somewhere between about 0.94 and 9.5 billion PBMCs. To increase sequencing depth and limit assay-specific biases, different laboratories used diverse techniques to prepare libraries and sequence TCR repertoires. To estimate repertoire size and how much clonotypes are shared between individuals, the study performed deep sequencing of blood TCR repertoires from a few healthy adults.

For the CD8 naive samples, CD45RO-negative cells were positively selected for CCR7, yielding a CD45RA+CCR7+ population from which TemRA cells were excluded. Donors were healthy HIV-negative adults with no recently reported acute infections or vaccinations. Every donor was a Caucasian adult residing in Nashville, Tennessee, USA. After blood collection by leukapheresis, PBMCs were isolated using Ficoll-Histopaque density gradient centrifugation and then cryopreserved in the vapor phase of liquid nitrogen. Analytical flow cytometry was used to check the purity and quantity of every magnetically sorted T cell population. Each sorted fraction had its genomic DNA isolated and then quantified by UV absorbance on a Nanodrop 2000c. Broader findings and caveats from the paper: Across a handful of donors, about 5% of naive CD4, approximately 3.6% of naive CD8, 2.3% of memory CD4, and approximately 0.42% of memory CD8 clonotypes were shared. Sampling was limited to blood, and TCR repertoires in tissue likely differ from TCR repertoires in blood. Compared with non-shared clonotypes, the clonotypes found in all four sorted-subset donors had higher generation probabilities. Because the study included a small number of donors, the genetic and exposure-history diversity represented was limited. Incomplete sequencing was indicated by rarefaction of sorted-subset datasets, despite the large sequencing depth. Estimated clonotype richness was generally larger for naive than for memory subsets. Pairwise subsampling indicated that sequencing depth was expected to affect the degree of clonotype sharing among donors.

CDR3 length: 19 amino acids, cysteine to phenylalanine. The retained sequence is limited to the CDR3, 57 bases, with the frame set at the first base. CDR1 is given as MNHEY and CDR2 as SMNVEV, both from the germline V gene (reference sequence). Compared with germline, V lacks 1 base and J lacks 7 bases; bases without a gene match: 16. Using the deep immunoSEQ assay, multiplex PCR amplified TCR CDR3 regions from genomic DNA. Extracted genomic DNA from each cell subset was spread evenly across all wells of several immunoSEQ 96-well plates, with each plate serving as a replicate. Each replicate PCR for sorted subsets received around 0.2 ug genomic DNA, equal to some 32,000 T cell genomes. Purified libraries were quantified with a Qubit 3.0 fluorometer, sized on a Bioanalyzer 2100, and re-quantified with the KAPA Library Quantification kit. Every immunoSEQ 96-well plate was sequenced on a dedicated single-read 150-cycle Illumina NextSeq 550 flow cell. The paper's data handling went like this. Because the immunoSEQ output included only junctional sequences and no quality scores, the filtering could not be the same as the filtering used for full-length reads. Sequences were annotated with PyIR, a Python wrapper for IgBLAST v1.9, using IMGT germline references to assign V/J genes and CDR3. Reads were removed for weak V/J assignments (E-value above 1e-6), missing CDR3, stop codons, out-of-frame junctions, or ambiguous translated residues. V3J clonotypes were defined as sequences sharing the same inferred V gene, J gene, and CDR3 amino acid sequence. To compute the percentage overlap between repertoires, the number of shared unique clonotypes was divided by the size of the smaller repertoire. Richness of each repertoire was evaluated using RTK rarefaction, the Chao1 estimator, and Recon v2.1 estimates of unobserved clonotypes. Generation probabilities were computed with OLGA for all TCRbeta clonotypes obtained by the gDNA method from several donors. The table was pulled from immuneACCESS by TCRdb, which kept in-frame rearrangements only. Such tables lose some clones; where checked, under half of the loss comes from unresolved V genes, and the rest has no known cause. V, J and clone size are those of that table, while D and trimming were read from the DNA. The sample records about 2.1 million clones, roughly 95% of which are singletons. The ten largest clones represent roughly 1.7% of the sample.

Notes on this clone: Its antigen remains unidentified. No much larger clonotype is one base removed from it; base qualities were not supplied.

Recombination joined TRBV27 with TRBJ2-5; 12 central bases correspond to TRBD2. This TCR was recovered from a man between 18 and 29 years old in good health. Some clones in this sample may be carry-over from other donors' samples. Material: naive CD8+ T cells from PBMCs. The label giving this sample's cell subset or site can be read as: CD45RA+CCR7+. The base sequence is TGTGCCAGCAGTTTATTTGCGCCCACCGGACTAGCGGGGACGGGGACCCAGTACTTC. Its product reads: CASSLFAPTGLAGTGTQYF.